This entry lists 24 T cell receptor beta chains sequenced from one sample in a study of human T cells and chemical hapten exposure. TCRdb fed the RACE reads into MiXCR, producing one record per CDR3 protein. Here the sample spans 99,000 or so distinct CDR3 sequences, 11% being singletons. The time point denotes: pre-sensitization, week 0. Indicated treatment: therapeutic diphenylcyclopropenone sensitization with weekly scalp DPC. The source material was whole blood, sampled in connection with sensitization to the hapten diphenylcyclopropenone (DPC). These receptors originate from a woman aged 55-75 years with alopecia areata. Some clones in this sample may be carry-over from other donors' samples.

CDR3 residues: CSSLTGRTDTQYF. DNA for the CDR3: TGCAGTTCTCTGACAGGGCGCACAGATACGCAGTATTTT. V is TRBV20-1 and J is TRBJ2-3, with TRBD1 matching over 7 bases. The germline V gene has CDR1 DFQATT and CDR2 SNEGSKA (reference sequence). CDR3 length: 13 amino acids. The ends lost 8 bases at V and 1 base at J; junction bases unmatched: 6.

This clonotype was seen only a few times. The gene calls are TRBV27 and TRBJ1-5; D may be TRBD1 (6 bases). CDR3 size: 15 residues. Germline-derived CDR1 and CDR2 are MNHEY and SMNVEV (reference sequence). V lost 5 bases, J lost 3 bases, and 14 bases lay in between. CDR3 DNA: TGTGCCAGCAGTCCCCCCGGGACACACAATCAGCCCCAGCATTTT. Protein sequence: CASSPPGTHNQPQHF.

This clonotype occurred a few times. CDR3 residues: CASSVALAGQGGELFF. DNA of the CDR3: TGTGCCAGCAGCGTGGCCCTAGCGGGGCAGGGGGGGGAGCTGTTTTTT. V and J are TRBV9 and TRBJ2-2; 9 positions match TRBD2. Germline V lookup: CDR1 SGDLS, CDR2 YYNGEE. This CDR3 comprises 16 residues. V lost 2 bases and J lost 8; bases outside the gene matches: 10.

V is TRBV12-3 or TRBV12-4 and J is TRBJ2-2; D may correspond to TRBD1 or TRBD2 (5 bases each). V lost 6 bases and J 3 bases, leaving 23 bases between the germline ends. The CDR3 extends over 18 amino acids. The DNA of the CDR3 is TGTGCCAGCAGCTTATCTTCGGGGCAAGCCTTTTACACCGGGGAGCTGTTTTTT. The encoded protein is CASSLSSGQAFYTGELFF.

This clonotype was observed many times. The rearrangement links TRBV4-2 to TRBJ2-3, with 9 bases identical to TRBD2. The V segment lost 4 bases and the J segment 5 bases; nucleotides outside the gene matches: 10. Germline CDR1 is LGHNA and CDR2 is YNFKEQ. The CDR3 contains 16 residues. CDR3 bases: TGTGCCAGCAGCCTCTATAGCGGGGGCAGGCTAGATACGCAGTATTTT. Protein sequence: CASSLYSGGRLDTQYF.

This clonotype was detected only a few times. The genes are TRBV30 and TRBJ2-6, with D perhaps TRBD2 (6 bases). Trimming took off 3 bases at V and 0 bases at J, with 9 bases between the two ends. The germline V gene encodes CDR1 GTSNPN and CDR2 SVGIG (reference sequence). The CDR3 runs 15 residues. CDR3 sequence: CAWRSGSSGANVLTF. The CDR3 nucleotides read TGTGCCTGGAGGTCCGGGAGCTCTGGGGCCAACGTCCTGACTTTC.

This clonotype was seen repeatedly, ten times or more. The chain's CDR3 is CASRSTGGGGNQPQHF. CDR3 nucleotide sequence: TGTGCCAGCAGATCCACAGGGGGCGGTGGCAATCAGCCCCAGCATTTT. This chain links TRBV12-3 or TRBV12-4 with TRBJ1-5; 9 bases align to TRBD1. The length of the CDR3 is 16 residues. Losses at the gene ends were 6 bases for V and 2 bases for J; bases not matched to a gene: 8.

Ten or more counts support this clonotype. The chain combines TRBV20-1 with TRBJ1-2, with D maybe TRBD1 (5 bases). The V end was cut by 2 bases, the J end by 4 bases, with 26 bases between. CDR3 length: 18 amino acids. CDR1 DFQATT and CDR2 SNEGSKA come from the germline V gene (reference sequence). CDR3 DNA sequence: TGCAGTGCTAGAAATGCGGCAGGGTCTCCGGCACCTGTCTATGGCTACACCTTC. Amino acid sequence: CSARNAAGSPAPVYGYTF.

This clonotype was observed at least ten times. The chain carries TRBV6-5 and TRBJ2-3, with 10 positions matching TRBD2. Looked up from germline, CDR1 is MNHEY and CDR2 is SVGAGI. With 2 bases clipped from V and 3 bases from J, the junction kept 2 bases outside the gene matches. The CDR3 runs 15 residues. The CDR3 DNA follows: TGTGCCAGCAGTTACGGTAGCGGGGGGACAGATACGCAGTATTTT. This codes for CASSYGSGGTDTQYF.

The chain carries TRBV7-2 and TRBJ1-5; 9 bases line up with TRBD1. Germline V gene data show CDR1 as SGHTA and CDR2 as FQGNSA. This CDR3 spans 15 amino acids. Trimming at V came to 5 bases and at J to 4 bases, leaving 6 bases not matched to a gene. CDR3 protein: CASSRNRGLNQPQHF. The CDR3 region has the DNA TGTGCCAGCAGCCGGAACAGGGGGCTGAATCAGCCCCAGCATTTT.

Only a few counts were recorded for this clonotype. This chain links TRBV12-3 or TRBV12-4 with TRBJ1-6; D uncertain. The length of the CDR3 is 14 residues. Trimming stripped 3 bases from V and 7 bases from J, with 10 bases between. The CDR3 loop reads CASSFEGFNSPLHF. The DNA for the CDR3 is TGTGCCAGCAGTTTCGAGGGATTCAATTCACCCCTCCACTTT.

This clonotype was observed at least ten times. The rearrangement joins TRBV5-6 to TRBJ1-5; D unclear. The ends were cut back, 3 bases at V and 0 bases at J, with 7 bases in the middle. The germline CDR1 and CDR2 sequences are SGHDT and YYEEEE. CDR3 size: 14 residues. CDR3 region: CASSWLYSNQPQHF. CDR3 nucleotides: TGTGCCAGCAGCTGGCTGTATAGCAATCAGCCCCAGCATTTT.

V usage is TRBV2 and J usage is TRBJ2-1, with TRBD1 matching 9 bases. The CDR3 covers 16 residues. Unmatched junction bases numbered 6, after V lost 6 bases and J lost 0 bases. Germline V gene data show CDR1 as SNHLY and CDR2 as FYNNEI. The CDR3 region has the DNA TGTGCCAGCAGGAAGGACAGGGGAATCTCCTACAATGAGCAGTTCTTC. It yields the protein CASRKDRGISYNEQFF. The full variable domain, with the rest looked up from reference TRBV2 and TRBJ2-1, is EPEVTQTPSHQVTQMGQEVILRCVPISNHLYFYWYRQILGQKVEFLVSFYNNEISEKSEIFDDQFSVERPDGSNFTLKIRSTKLEDSAMYFCASRKDRGISYNEQFFGPGTRLTVL.

This clonotype was observed a single time. The CDR3, as DNA: TGTGCCAGCACCCCCGGAGAACAGGTTCACAAAAACATTCAGTACTTC. Translating it yields CASTPGEQVHKNIQYF. The chain carries TRBV28 and TRBJ2-4, with a possible D match to TRBD1 (5 bases). CDR1 is MDHEN, CDR2 SYDVKM, per germline. This CDR3 has 16 residues. V lost 7 bases and J lost 3, with 19 bases in between.

This clonotype was seen a handful of times. DNA of the CDR3: TGTGCCTGGAGACCACGGACAGGGGGCGGTATGAACACTGAAGCTTTCTTT. As protein: CAWRPRTGGGMNTEAFF. The V and J genes are TRBV30 and TRBJ1-1; 11 nucleotides match TRBD1. CDR1 is GTSNPN and CDR2 is SVGIG in the germline V gene (reference sequence). The V and J ends lost 3 bases and 0 bases, in that order; junction bases with no gene match: 9. The CDR3 runs to 17 residues.

The gene calls are TRBV27 and TRBJ2-1; D gene unclear. V was shortened by 6 bases and J by 4 bases, with 13 bases between the two germline ends. The CDR3 is 14 residues long. The germline V gene has CDR1 MNHEY and CDR2 SMNVEV (reference sequence). The CDR3: CASSPGSLYNEQFF. The CDR3 DNA sequence: TGTGCCAGCAGCCCGGGTTCTTTATACAATGAGCAGTTCTTC.

This clonotype was observed a handful of times. This sequence joins TRBV7-9 and TRBJ2-1; 11 bases line up with TRBD2. Trimming removed 2 bases from V and 10 bases from J; junction bases left unmatched: 7. The CDR3 has 15 amino acids. Germline V gene data show CDR1 as SEHNR and CDR2 as FQNEAQ (reference sequence). CDR3: CASSLWSSGGLEQFF. The CDR3 DNA reads as TGTGCCAGCAGCTTATGGTCTAGCGGGGGGTTGGAGCAGTTCTTC.

As regards this clonotype: A much larger clone lies one base from this, so it may be a read error. This chain uses TRBV7-9 with TRBJ1-3; D is uncertain. Germline V gene data show CDR1 as SEHNR and CDR2 as FQNEAQ (reference sequence). This CDR3 region has 14 residues. CDR3 sequence: CASSLVTSGNTKYF. CDR3 coding DNA: TGTGCCAGCAGCTTAGTAACTTCTGGAAACACCAAATATTTT.

This clonotype has only a few counts. The V call is TRBV7-9, the J call TRBJ2-1; 11 bases fit TRBD2. Germline trimming cut 0 bases from V and 5 bases from J; bases unmatched to any gene: 6. The length of the CDR3 is 17 residues. From germline, CDR1 is SEHNR and CDR2 FQNEAQ (reference sequence). Here the CDR3 DNA reads TGTGCCAGCAGCTTAGCTTGGACTAGCGGGCTTAACAATGAGCAGTTCTTC. Encoded protein: CASSLAWTSGLNNEQFF.

This clonotype was counted only a few times. This chain links TRBV5-5 with TRBJ2-2; D is unclear. The germline V and J ends were trimmed by 5 bases and 1 base, with 9 bases remaining between them. Looked up from germline, CDR1 is SGHKS and CDR2 is YYEKEE (reference sequence). The CDR3 is 14 residues long. CDR3 loop: CASRTSMNTGELFF. In DNA form, the CDR3 reads TGTGCCAGCAGGACCAGTATGAACACCGGGGAGCTGTTTTTT.

This clonotype was seen repeatedly, ten times or more. V and J are TRBV7-3 and TRBJ2-7, with D perhaps matching TRBD2 (5 bases). Germline lookup yields CDR1 SGHTA and CDR2 FQGTGA. The CDR3 sequence is 13 residues long. With 1 base removed from V and 7 bases from J, the gap between germline ends came to 11 bases. The CDR3 nucleotides are TGTGCCAGCAGCTTAAATCGGCGAGGGGAGCAGTACTTC. Its protein product is CASSLNRRGEQYF. Using reference TRBV7-3 and TRBJ2-7 for the parts outside the CDR3, the full variable domain is GAGVSQTPSNKVTEKGKYVELRCDPISGHTALYWYRQSLGQGPEFLIYFQGTGAADDSGLPNDRFFAVRPEGSVSTLKIQRTERGDSAVYLCASSLNRRGEQYFGPGTRLTVT.

The chain uses TRBV20-1 and TRBJ2-1, with no clear D. The CDR3 spans 14 residues. The V gene's germline CDR1 is DFQATT and CDR2 SNEGSKA (reference sequence). V gave up 0 bases and J gave up 1 base, with 7 bases separating them. In DNA, the CDR3 is TGCAGTGCTAGAGATATAGTATCCTACAATGAGCAGTTCTTC. Protein product: CSARDIVSYNEQFF.

J is TRBJ1-5 and V is TRBV7-9; 8 bases are a match to TRBD1. Trimming took 4 bases from V and 2 from J; bases not matched to a gene: 4. Germline loops: CDR1 SEHNR, CDR2 FQNEAQ (reference sequence). The CDR3 is made up of 15 amino acids. CDR3 nucleotide sequence: TGTGCCAGCAGCTACGGACAGGGAGGCAATCAGCCCCAGCATTTT. It specifies CASSYGQGGNQPQHF.

This clonotype was seen ten or more times. The chain has TRBV7-6 and TRBJ2-1, with 7 bases aligning to TRBD2. V shed 5 bases, J shed 2 bases, and the junction held 12 bases outside the gene matches. There are 17 residues in the CDR3. The germline V gene has CDR1 SGHVS and CDR2 FNYEAQ. This CDR3 is CASSGRVRGPPYNEQFF. In DNA, the CDR3 is TGTGCCAGCAGCGGGAGGGTGCGGGGTCCCCCCTACAATGAGCAGTTCTTC.